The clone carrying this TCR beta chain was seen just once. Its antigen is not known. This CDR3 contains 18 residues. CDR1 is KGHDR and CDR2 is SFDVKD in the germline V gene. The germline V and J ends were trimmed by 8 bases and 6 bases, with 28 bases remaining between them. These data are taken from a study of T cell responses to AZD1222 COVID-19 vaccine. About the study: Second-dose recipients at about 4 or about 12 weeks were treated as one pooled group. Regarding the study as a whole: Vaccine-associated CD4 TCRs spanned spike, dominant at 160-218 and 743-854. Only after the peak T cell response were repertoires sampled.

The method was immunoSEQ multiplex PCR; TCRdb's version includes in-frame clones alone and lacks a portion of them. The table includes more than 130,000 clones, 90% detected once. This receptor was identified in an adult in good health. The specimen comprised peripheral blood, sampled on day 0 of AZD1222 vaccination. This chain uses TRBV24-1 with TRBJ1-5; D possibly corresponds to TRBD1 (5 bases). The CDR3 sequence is CATKRPRQKTGHGQPQHF. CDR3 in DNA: TGTGCCACCAAAAGACCCCGTCAAAAAACAGGTCACGGTCAGCCCCAGCATTTT.